This T cell receptor beta chain was observed in a study of cytomegalovirus exposure and HLA in healthy donors. Study-wide findings and caveats: In a later analysis, DRB1 alleles had the most associated TCRs; HLA-C alleles the fewest. Among TCR beta chains, those listed as cytomegalovirus-associated numbered some 170. Across all donors, roughly uniform sequencing depth was an assumption of the presence/absence analyses. Later analysis identified several of the most significant clusters that appeared linked to common viral pathogens.

The PCR ran on 60 Vbeta and 13 Jbeta primers. Profiled with immunoSEQ multiplex PCR; TCRdb holds only in-frame clones, not every one. The sample contains over 120,000 clones, roughly 71% of which appear only once. As for this clone: What it binds is not known.

CDR3 length equals 15 residues. From germline, CDR1 is SGHTA and CDR2 FQGNSA. J gave up 3 bases and V 6 bases, and 11 bases lay outside the gene matches. The J gene is TRBJ2-7, the V gene TRBV7-2; 7 nucleotides align to TRBD2. This sequence originates from a man aged 30-40 years in good health and CMV-seronegative. Input material: PBMCs. The CDR3 spells CASSRNPAGYYEQYF. The CDR3 region has the DNA TGTGCCAGCAGTCGTAACCCAGCGGGGTACTACGAGCAGTACTTC.